These 32 T cell receptor beta chains originate from one sample sequenced in a study of control samples from healthy donors and cancer patients. Here immunoSEQ multiplex PCR was the method, and the copy in TCRdb shows in-frame clones only, minus some. The sample has about 210,000 clones; the top ten hold under 2.5%. The sequenced sample was blood. These receptor sequences come from a woman aged 25 to 39 in good health.

The chain employs TRBV4-1 and TRBJ2-6, with D perhaps matching TRBD1 (6 bases). V lost 3 bases and J lost 2, with 17 bases in between. Germline values: CDR1 MGHRA, CDR2 YSYEKL. The CDR3 length is 18 residues. The CDR3 region is CASSHLNHRDAGANVLTF. The DNA for the CDR3 is TGCGCCAGCAGCCACTTAAATCACAGGGACGCTGGGGCCAACGTCCTGACTTTC.

The J gene is TRBJ2-3, the V gene TRBV7-6; TRBD2 agrees at 9 bases. The germline V gene has CDR1 SGHVS and CDR2 FNYEAQ. After removal of 0 bases from V and 2 bases from J, the junction contained 3 bases not matched to a gene. The CDR3 runs to 16 residues. The CDR3 sequence: CASSLAPSGVTDTQYF. CDR3 coding DNA: TGTGCCAGCAGCTTAGCGCCTAGCGGGGTCACAGATACGCAGTATTTT.

J is TRBJ1-2 and V is TRBV30, with D possibly being TRBD1 (5 bases). Trimming cost V 3 bases and J 6 bases, with 17 bases left between them. The CDR3 sequence is 14 residues long. The germline V gene encodes CDR1 GTSNPN and CDR2 SVGIG (reference sequence). The CDR3 is CAWSRGRKSDGYTF. Written as DNA, the CDR3 is TGTGCCTGGAGCCGGGGCAGAAAGTCCGATGGCTACACCTTC.

The CDR3 loop is CASSQDSLYNEQFF. CDR3 nucleotides: TGTGCCAGCAGCCAGGACTCCCTTTACAATGAGCAGTTCTTC. The chain is built from TRBV11-3 and TRBJ2-1, with D perhaps TRBD2 (5 bases). Trimming removed 5 bases at V and 4 bases at J, with 12 bases between. Germline CDR1 and CDR2: SGHNT and YENEEA. The CDR3 is 14 residues long. Together with reference TRBV11-3 and TRBJ2-1, the CDR3 gives the full variable domain: EAGVVQSPRYKIIEKKQPVAFWCNPISGHNTLYWYLQNLGQGPELLIRYENEEAVDDSQLPKDRFSAERLKGVDSTLKIQPAELGDSAVYLCASSQDSLYNEQFFGPGTRLTVL.

The J gene is TRBJ2-1, the V gene TRBV7-6; 9 nucleotides match TRBD2. The CDR3 covers 14 residues. Germline CDR1 reads SGHVS; CDR2 reads FNYEAQ. V lost 5 bases and J lost 5; bases outside the gene matches: 4. In DNA form, the CDR3 reads TGTGCCAGCAGCCTACTAGCGGGCGACAATGAGCAGTTCTTC. This sequence encodes CASSLLAGDNEQFF.

The V call is TRBV6-5, the J call TRBJ1-6; D is ambiguous. Deletions cut 0 bases from V and 8 bases from J, with 14 bases between. From germline, CDR1 is MNHEY and CDR2 SVGAGI. The CDR3 contains 16 residues. In nucleotides, the CDR3 is TGTGCCAGCAGTTACTCCGGTGGCCGCGATTATTCACCCCTCCACTTT. The encoded protein is CASSYSGGRDYSPLHF.

CDR3 in DNA: TGTGCCACCAGCAGAGATAAAGGACAGGGCACTAATGAAAAACTGTTTTTT. Its protein is CATSRDKGQGTNEKLFF. The J gene is TRBJ1-4, the V gene TRBV15, with 8 bases identical to TRBD1. CDR3 size: 17 residues. In germline, CDR1 is LNHNV, CDR2 YYDKDF (reference sequence). The V and J ends lost 0 bases and 2 bases, in that order; junction bases with no gene match: 5.

This rearrangement joins TRBV6-5 to TRBJ1-2; weak D call: TRBD1 (5 bases). Germline V CDR1 and CDR2: MNHEY, SVGAGI. V dropped 7 bases and J dropped 8 bases, with 17 bases sitting between them. The CDR3 is 13 residues long. CDR3 in amino acids: CASTRWQGGGYTF. The CDR3 coding sequence is TGTGCCAGCACCAGGTGGCAGGGAGGAGGCTACACCTTC.

The chain is built from TRBV10-3 and TRBJ1-5; 8 nucleotides agree with TRBD1. Germline-derived CDR1 and CDR2 are ENHRY and SYGVKD. The CDR3 runs 12 residues. The V and J ends lost 8 bases and 7 bases, in that order; junction bases with no gene match: 4. As DNA, the CDR3 is TGTGCCATCGGACAGGGTACCCAGCCCCAGCATTTT. Residues: CAIGQGTQPQHF.

The chain uses TRBV28 and TRBJ1-1; D is ambiguous. The V end lost 3 bases, the J end lost 2 bases, and 7 bases lay between the germline ends. Germline V gives CDR1 MDHEN, CDR2 SYDVKM. The CDR3 consists of 13 residues. The CDR3: CASSFGENTEAFF. CDR3 in DNA: TGTGCCAGCAGTTTTGGGGAAAACACTGAAGCTTTCTTT. The full variable domain, with the rest looked up from reference TRBV28 and TRBJ1-1, is DVKVTQSSRYLVKRTGEKVFLECVQDMDHENMFWYRQDPGLGLRLIYFSYDVKMKEKGDIPEGYSVSREKKERFSLILESASTNQTSMYLCASSFGENTEAFFGQGTRLTVV.

V usage is TRBV28 and J usage is TRBJ1-2; a weak D match, TRBD1 (5 bases). CDR1 MDHEN and CDR2 SYDVKM come from the germline V gene. The ends were cut back, 8 bases at V and 4 bases at J, with 14 bases in the middle. The CDR3 consists of 13 residues. Here the CDR3 DNA reads TGTGCCAGCTCGGCCGCGAGGGGCTATGGCTACACCTTC. Translating it yields CASSAARGYGYTF.

The chain is built from TRBV6-5 and TRBJ2-7; no clear D. The CDR3 extends over 13 amino acids. The germline V gene encodes CDR1 MNHEY and CDR2 SVGAGI. V was shortened by 2 bases and J by 0 bases, with 5 bases between the two germline ends. The CDR3 DNA sequence: TGTGCCAGCAGTTACGGGTTCTCCTACGAGCAGTACTTC. Translating it yields CASSYGFSYEQYF.

The chain employs TRBV15 and TRBJ1-6; D is ambiguous. Looked up from germline, CDR1 is LNHNV and CDR2 is YYDKDF (reference sequence). The CDR3 covers 13 residues. V lost 0 bases and J 10 bases, leaving 7 bases between the germline ends. The CDR3 DNA reads TGTGCCACCAGCAGAGATGTAGCCTCACCCCTCCACTTT. Amino acids: CATSRDVASPLHF.

The V and J genes are TRBV7-9 and TRBJ2-7; D is perhaps TRBD1 or TRBD2 (5 bases each). Germline V gene lookup returns CDR1 SEHNR and CDR2 FQNEAQ (reference sequence). The CDR3 extends over 12 amino acids. V lost 6 bases, J lost 3 bases, and 9 bases lay in between. In DNA form, the CDR3 reads TGTGCCAGCAGGGGGGAAAACTACGAGCAGTACTTC. This encodes CASRGENYEQYF.

The chain carries TRBV6-6 and TRBJ2-7; the D is unclear. This CDR3 region has 10 residues. Germline-derived CDR1 and CDR2 are MNHNY and SVGAGI (reference sequence). V was shortened by 10 bases and J by 5 bases, with 9 bases between the two germline ends. The CDR3 bases are TGTGCCACCCTTCACGACGAGCAGTACTTC. The encoded protein is CATLHDEQYF.

CDR3 in amino acids: CASSLSYSGNTIYF. For the CDR3, the DNA is TGTGCCAGCAGCCTGAGTTACTCTGGAAACACCATATATTTT. The V and J genes are TRBV27 and TRBJ1-3; the D is unclear. The CDR3 is 14 residues long. Germline CDR1 is MNHEY and CDR2 is SMNVEV (reference sequence). V lost 6 bases, J lost 0 bases, and 9 bases lay in between.

The chain uses TRBV19 and TRBJ2-2; maybe TRBD2 (6 bases). V shed 1 base and J shed 7 bases, with 10 bases lying between them. The length of the CDR3 is 14 residues. Germline lookup yields CDR1 LNHDA and CDR2 SQIVND (reference sequence). CDR3 region: CASSIAGGNGELFF. CDR3 nucleotide sequence: TGTGCCAGTAGTATAGCAGGAGGGAACGGGGAGCTGTTTTTT. The variable domain in full, with the rest retrieved from reference TRBV19 and TRBJ2-2, is DGGITQSPKYLFRKEGQNVTLSCEQNLNHDAMYWYRQDPGQGLRLIYYSQIVNDFQKGDIAEGYSVSREKKESFPLTVTSAQKNPTAFYLCASSIAGGNGELFFGEGSRLTVL.

The chain combines TRBV9 with TRBJ2-1, with 11 positions matching TRBD1. Germline trimming cut 3 bases from V and 8 bases from J; bases unmatched to any gene: 4. Germline V gives CDR1 SGDLS, CDR2 YYNGEE. CDR3 length equals 14 residues. In nucleotides, the CDR3 is TGTGCCAGCAGCGCCCGGACAGGGGGCTATGAGCAGTTCTTC. Translation: CASSARTGGYEQFF.

The V gene is TRBV18, the J gene TRBJ1-4; D is undetermined. The V gene lost 3 bases and the J gene lost 5 bases, with 16 bases spanning the gap. The germline V gene has CDR1 KGHSH and CDR2 LQKENI. The length of the CDR3 is 16 residues. CDR3 coding DNA: TGTGCCAGCTCACCGGGTAGGGAGGTCCTAAATGAAAAACTGTTTTTT. It specifies CASSPGREVLNEKLFF.

V gene TRBV6-5 combines with J gene TRBJ1-2; D is ambiguous. V lost 10 bases to trimming and J lost 0 bases, with 15 bases between them. This CDR3 comprises 14 residues. CDR1 is MNHEY and CDR2 is SVGAGI in the germline V gene. The CDR3: CATERERANYGYTF. CDR3 nucleotides: TGTGCCACCGAAAGGGAAAGGGCTAACTATGGCTACACCTTC.

The CDR3 is CASSEWGPSLGQPQHF. CDR3 in DNA: TGTGCCAGCAGTGAATGGGGGCCCTCTTTGGGTCAGCCCCAGCATTTT. The chain carries TRBV6-1 and TRBJ1-5, with D possibly being TRBD1 (6 bases). This CDR3 is built from 16 residues. The germline V gene has CDR1 MNHNS and CDR2 SASEGT. Trimming removed 2 bases at V and 6 bases at J, with 17 bases between.

CDR3 loop: CASSLTGQAGYGYTF. CDR3 in DNA: TGTGCCAGCAGCTTAACGGGACAGGCGGGCTATGGCTACACCTTC. The rearrangement uses TRBV7-9 and TRBJ1-2; 8 nucleotides agree with TRBD1. CDR1 is SEHNR, CDR2 FQNEAQ, per germline (reference sequence). CDR3 length: 15 amino acids. Trimming at V came to 2 bases and at J to 4 bases, leaving 6 bases not matched to a gene.

This chain uses TRBV11-3 with TRBJ2-1, with TRBD1 as a possible D gene (6 bases). The CDR3 has 17 amino acids. V was shortened by 6 bases and J by 0 bases, with 18 bases between the two germline ends. Germline lookup yields CDR1 SGHNT and CDR2 YENEEA. The CDR3 protein is CASSSARGSSSYNEQFF. CDR3 DNA: TGTGCCAGCAGTTCCGCCAGGGGATCGAGCTCCTACAATGAGCAGTTCTTC.

The V and J genes are TRBV9 and TRBJ2-2, with D possibly matching TRBD2 (5 bases). Germline V lookup: CDR1 SGDLS, CDR2 YYNGEE. The CDR3 covers 15 residues. With 4 bases removed from V and 4 bases from J, the gap between germline ends came to 14 bases. As DNA, the CDR3 is TGTGCCAGCAGCCCCCACGGGGAGCGCACCGGGGAGCTGTTTTTT. This gives the protein CASSPHGERTGELFF.

This chain connects TRBV10-3 to TRBJ1-6, with D possibly matching TRBD1 (6 bases). Germline V gene lookup returns CDR1 ENHRY and CDR2 SYGVKD. The V end lost 3 bases, the J end lost 9 bases, and 12 bases lay between the germline ends. This CDR3 has 14 amino acids. CDR3 sequence: CAISETGNGSPLHF. The DNA of the CDR3 is TGTGCCATCAGTGAAACAGGGAATGGTTCACCCCTCCACTTT.

The chain carries TRBV27 and TRBJ2-3; tentative D call: TRBD2 (7 bases). The CDR3 sequence is 14 residues long. V was cut by 3 bases and J by 6 bases, with 13 bases left in between. Per germline, CDR1 MNHEY and CDR2 SMNVEV (reference sequence). This CDR3 reads CASSLGGGRDTQYF. CDR3 sequence (DNA): TGTGCCAGCAGTTTGGGGGGGGGCCGTGATACGCAGTATTTT.

Written as DNA, the CDR3 is TGCGCCAGCAGCTCCGGACTAGCGGGGAACGAGCAGTACTTC. Residues: CASSSGLAGNEQYF. This sequence joins TRBV5-1 and TRBJ2-7, with 12 nucleotides matching TRBD2. The CDR3 consists of 14 residues. Per the germline V gene, CDR1 is SGHRS and CDR2 is YFSETQ. The V and J ends lost 3 bases and 5 bases, in that order; junction bases with no gene match: 3.

The chain carries TRBV6-5 and TRBJ1-1; TRBD1 might be the D (6 bases). This CDR3 has 13 residues. Germline V gene data show CDR1 as MNHEY and CDR2 as SVGAGI. Trimming took 3 bases from V and 3 from J, leaving 8 bases between them. CDR3 in DNA: TGTGCCAGCAGTTATTACAGGGACACTGAAGCTTTCTTT. This encodes CASSYYRDTEAFF.

The chain uses TRBV9 and TRBJ1-2; 10 bases align to TRBD1. Germline trimming cut 1 base from V and 8 bases from J; bases unmatched to any gene: 5. The CDR3 extends over 14 amino acids. Looked up from germline, CDR1 is SGDLS and CDR2 is YYNGEE. CDR3 sequence reads: CASSVYSDRGGYTF. The CDR3 bases are TGTGCCAGCAGCGTATATTCGGACAGGGGGGGCTACACCTTC.

The gene calls are TRBV5-5 and TRBJ1-1; D possibly corresponds to TRBD1 (6 bases). Germline CDR1 SGHKS, CDR2 YYEKEE (reference sequence). The CDR3 is 15 amino acids. V was clipped by 4 bases and J by 0 bases, with 13 bases between them. Here the CDR3 DNA reads TGTGCCAGCAGCGTCCAGGGGTCCATGAACACTGAAGCTTTCTTT. Protein: CASSVQGSMNTEAFF.

The chain employs TRBV5-6 and TRBJ1-4; no reliable D call. The CDR3 sequence is 14 residues long. Germline V gene data show CDR1 as SGHDT and CDR2 as YYEEEE. With 0 bases removed from V and 6 bases from J, the gap between germline ends came to 9 bases. The CDR3 region has the DNA TGTGCCAGCAGCTTGGACGGCGGATATGAAAAACTGTTTTTT. It is translated as CASSLDGGYEKLFF. Looking up the rest from reference TRBV5-6 and TRBJ1-4 gives the full variable domain: DAGVTQSPTHLIKTRGQQVTLRCSPKSGHDTVSWYQQALGQGPQFIFQYYEEEERQRGNFPDRFSGHQFPNYSSELNVNALLLGDSALYLCASSLDGGYEKLFFGSGTQLSVL.

The chain combines TRBV6-2 or TRBV6-3 with TRBJ1-6; 8 nucleotides line up with TRBD1. Germline CDR1 and CDR2: MNHEY and SVGEGT. The V gene end was trimmed by 5 bases and the J gene end by 1 base; junction bases not matched to a gene: 4. This CDR3 comprises 16 residues. The CDR3 spells CASSLTGGSYNSPLHF. The CDR3 bases are TGTGCCAGCAGTCTAACAGGGGGATCCTATAATTCACCCCTCCACTTT.